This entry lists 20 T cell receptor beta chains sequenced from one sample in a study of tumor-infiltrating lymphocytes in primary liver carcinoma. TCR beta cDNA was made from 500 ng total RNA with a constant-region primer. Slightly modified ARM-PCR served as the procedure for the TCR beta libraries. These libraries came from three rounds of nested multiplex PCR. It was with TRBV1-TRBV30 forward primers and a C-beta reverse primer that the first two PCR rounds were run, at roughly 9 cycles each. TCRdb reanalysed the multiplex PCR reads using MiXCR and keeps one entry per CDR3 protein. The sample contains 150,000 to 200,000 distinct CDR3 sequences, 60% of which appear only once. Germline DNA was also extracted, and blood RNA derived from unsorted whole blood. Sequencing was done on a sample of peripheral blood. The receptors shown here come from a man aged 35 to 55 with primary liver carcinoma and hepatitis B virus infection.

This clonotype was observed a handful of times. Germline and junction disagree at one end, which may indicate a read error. CDR3 nucleotide sequence: TGTGCTAGCAGCTTAGTGGGGGGGGGCTCCTACGAGCAGTACTTC. Protein: CASSLVGGGSYEQYF. The V gene is TRBV11-2, the J gene TRBJ2-7; 7 bases match TRBD2. The CDR3 length is 15 residues. Germline values: CDR1 SGHAT, CDR2 FQNNGV.

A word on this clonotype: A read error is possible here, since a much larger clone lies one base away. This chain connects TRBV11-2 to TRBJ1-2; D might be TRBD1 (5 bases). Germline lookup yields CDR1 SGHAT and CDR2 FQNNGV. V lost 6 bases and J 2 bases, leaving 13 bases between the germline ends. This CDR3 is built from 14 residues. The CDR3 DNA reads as TGTGCCAGCAGGCTCGCAGGGACCAACTATGGCTACACCTTC. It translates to CASRLAGTNYGYTF.

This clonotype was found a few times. The CDR3 DNA reads TGTGCCAGCAGTGGACTAGCGGGAGCAGATACGCAGTATTTT. This encodes CASSGLAGADTQYF. The V call is TRBV6-1, the J call TRBJ2-3; 12 nucleotides match TRBD2. The CDR3 length is 14 residues. The V gene's germline CDR1 is MNHNS and CDR2 SASEGT. V lost 4 bases to trimming and J lost 4 bases; unmatched junction nucleotides: 0.

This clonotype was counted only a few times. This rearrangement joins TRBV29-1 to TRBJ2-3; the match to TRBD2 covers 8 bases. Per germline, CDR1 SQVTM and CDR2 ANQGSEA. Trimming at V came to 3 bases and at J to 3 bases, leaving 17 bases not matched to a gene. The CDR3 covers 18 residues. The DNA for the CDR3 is TGCAGCGTTGAGGGGGGCCTAGGGGCGGGAGGAGCGACAGATACGCAGTATTTT. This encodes CSVEGGLGAGGATDTQYF.

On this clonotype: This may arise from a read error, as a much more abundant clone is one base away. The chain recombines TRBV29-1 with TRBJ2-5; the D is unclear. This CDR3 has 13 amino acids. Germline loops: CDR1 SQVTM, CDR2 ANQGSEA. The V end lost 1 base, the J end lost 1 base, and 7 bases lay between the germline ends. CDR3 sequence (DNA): TGCAGCGTTGAAGCGGCTGTCCAAGAGACCCAGTACTTC. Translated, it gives CSVEAAVQETQYF.

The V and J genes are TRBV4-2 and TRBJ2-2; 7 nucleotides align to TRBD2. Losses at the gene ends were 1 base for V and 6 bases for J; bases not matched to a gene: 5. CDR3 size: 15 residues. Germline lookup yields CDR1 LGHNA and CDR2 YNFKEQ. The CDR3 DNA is TGTGCCAGCAGCCAAGTCCAGGGAGGGGCCGGGGAGCTGTTTTTT. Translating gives CASSQVQGGAGELFF.

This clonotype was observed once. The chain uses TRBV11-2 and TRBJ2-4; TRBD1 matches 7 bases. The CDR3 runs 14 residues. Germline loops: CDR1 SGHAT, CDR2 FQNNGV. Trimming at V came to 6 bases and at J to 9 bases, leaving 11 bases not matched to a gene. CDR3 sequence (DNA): TGTGCCAGCAGTTCCCGACAGGGCGCGAGCATTCAGTACTTC. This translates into CASSSRQGASIQYF.

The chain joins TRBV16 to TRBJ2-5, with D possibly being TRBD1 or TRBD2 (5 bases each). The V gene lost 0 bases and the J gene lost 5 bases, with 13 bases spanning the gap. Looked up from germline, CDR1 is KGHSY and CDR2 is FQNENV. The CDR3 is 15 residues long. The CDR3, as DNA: TGTGCCAGCAGCCAATCCCCCCAGGGCGGGGAGACCCAGTACTTC. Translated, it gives CASSQSPQGGETQYF.

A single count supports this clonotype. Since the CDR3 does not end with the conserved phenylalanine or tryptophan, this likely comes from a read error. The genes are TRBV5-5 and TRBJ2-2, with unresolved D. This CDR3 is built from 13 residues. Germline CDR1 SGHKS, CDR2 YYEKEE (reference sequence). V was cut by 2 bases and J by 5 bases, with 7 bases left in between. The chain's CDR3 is CASSLSETGELFL. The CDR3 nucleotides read TGTGCCAGCAGCTTATCAGAGACCGGGGAGCTGTTTTTA.

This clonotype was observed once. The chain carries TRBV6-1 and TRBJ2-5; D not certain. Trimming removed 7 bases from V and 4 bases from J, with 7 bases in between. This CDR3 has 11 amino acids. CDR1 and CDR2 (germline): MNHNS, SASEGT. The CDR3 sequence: CASTIRETQYF. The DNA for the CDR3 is TGTGCCAGCACCATACGAGAGACCCAGTACTTC.

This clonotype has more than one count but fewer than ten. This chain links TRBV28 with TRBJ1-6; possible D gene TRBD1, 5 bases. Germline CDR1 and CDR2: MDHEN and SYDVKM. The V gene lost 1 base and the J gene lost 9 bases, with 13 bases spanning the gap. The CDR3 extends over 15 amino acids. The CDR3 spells CASSLSAGRGSPLHF. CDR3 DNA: TGTGCCAGCAGTTTATCTGCAGGGCGAGGTTCACCCCTCCACTTT.

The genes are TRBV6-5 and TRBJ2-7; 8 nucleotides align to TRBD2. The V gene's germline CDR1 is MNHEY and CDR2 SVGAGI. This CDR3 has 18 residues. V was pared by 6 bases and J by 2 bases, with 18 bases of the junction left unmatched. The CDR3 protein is CASRHNAGKRERPYEQYF. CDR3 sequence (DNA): TGTGCCAGCAGACACAACGCCGGGAAGCGGGAGCGTCCCTACGAGCAGTACTTC.

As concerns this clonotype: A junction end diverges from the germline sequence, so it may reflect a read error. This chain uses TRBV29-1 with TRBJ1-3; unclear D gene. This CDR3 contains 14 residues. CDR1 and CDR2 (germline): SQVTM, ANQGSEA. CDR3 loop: CSAEGGSSGYTIYF. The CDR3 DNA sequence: TGCAGCGCTGAGGGAGGAAGCTCTGGATACACCATATATTTT.

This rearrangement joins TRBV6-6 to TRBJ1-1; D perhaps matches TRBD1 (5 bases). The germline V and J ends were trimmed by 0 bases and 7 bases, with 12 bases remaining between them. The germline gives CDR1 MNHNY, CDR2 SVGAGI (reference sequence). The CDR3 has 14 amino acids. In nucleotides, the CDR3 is TGTGCCAGCAGTTACTCGGGGGGACGGGGTGAAGCTTTCTTT. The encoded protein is CASSYSGGRGEAFF.

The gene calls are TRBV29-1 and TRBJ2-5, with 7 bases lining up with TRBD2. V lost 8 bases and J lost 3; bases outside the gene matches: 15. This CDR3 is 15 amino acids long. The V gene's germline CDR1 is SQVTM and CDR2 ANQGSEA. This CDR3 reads CSSRRGLAVEETQYF. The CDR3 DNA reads TGCAGCTCCCGGCGCGGGCTAGCGGTAGAAGAGACCCAGTACTTC.

The CDR3 is CASSSTHHQGDTQYF. In DNA, the CDR3 is TGTGCCAGCAGCTCCACCCACCACCAAGGAGATACGCAGTATTTT. The chain uses TRBV11-1 and TRBJ2-3; D is uncertain. The ends were cut back, 4 bases at V and 5 bases at J, with 16 bases in the middle. CDR3 length: 15 residues. The germline V gene has CDR1 SGHAT and CDR2 FQDESV (reference sequence).

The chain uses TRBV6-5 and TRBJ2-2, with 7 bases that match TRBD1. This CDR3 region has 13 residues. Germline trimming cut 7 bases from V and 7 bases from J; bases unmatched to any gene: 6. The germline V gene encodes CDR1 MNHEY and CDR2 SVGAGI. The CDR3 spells CASKSGQVGELFF. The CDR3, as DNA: TGTGCCAGCAAGTCCGGACAGGTCGGGGAGCTGTTTTTT.

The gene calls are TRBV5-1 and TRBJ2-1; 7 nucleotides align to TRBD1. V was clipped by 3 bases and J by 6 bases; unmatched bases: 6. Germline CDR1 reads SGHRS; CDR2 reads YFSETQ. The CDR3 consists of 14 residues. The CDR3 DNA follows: TGCGCCAGCAGCTCTTTGACAGGGTCCAATGAGCAGTTCTTC. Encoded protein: CASSSLTGSNEQFF. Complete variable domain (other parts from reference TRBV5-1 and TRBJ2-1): KAGVTQTPRYLIKTRGQQVTLSCSPISGHRSVSWYQQTPGQGLQFLFEYFSETQRNKGNFPGRFSGRQFSNSRSEMNVSTLELGDSALYLCASSSLTGSNEQFFGPGTRLTVL.

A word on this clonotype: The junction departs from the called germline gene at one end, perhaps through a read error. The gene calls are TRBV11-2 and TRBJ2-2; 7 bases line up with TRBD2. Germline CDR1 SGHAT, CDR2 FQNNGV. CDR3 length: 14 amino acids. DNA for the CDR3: TGTGCCAGCAGCCCCTTGACGGGCGGCGGGGGGCTGTTTTTT. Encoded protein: CASSPLTGGGGLFF. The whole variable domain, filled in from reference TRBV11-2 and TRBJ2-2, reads EAGVAQSPRYKIIEKRQSVAFWCNPISGHATLYWYQQILGQGPKLLIQFQNNGVVDDSQLPKDRFSAERLKGVDSTLKIQPAKLEDSAVYLCASSPLTGGGGLFFGEGSRLTVL.

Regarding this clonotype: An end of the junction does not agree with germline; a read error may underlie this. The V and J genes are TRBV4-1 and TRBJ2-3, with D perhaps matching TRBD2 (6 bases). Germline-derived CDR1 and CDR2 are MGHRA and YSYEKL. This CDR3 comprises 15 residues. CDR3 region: CANSQEPSVADTQYF. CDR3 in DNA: TGCGCCAACAGCCAAGAGCCTAGCGTCGCAGATACGCAGTATTTT.